The 20 T cell receptor beta chains reported below all come from one sample, sequenced in a study of shared clonotypes between healthy human individuals. The table came from immunoSEQ multiplex PCR; TCRdb's copy has only in-frame clones and leaves some out. The sample yields roughly 1,500,000 clones, 95% to 99% seen once. The sample was naive CD4+ T cells sorted from blood. Subset described: CD45RA+ positively selected. The source of these receptors is a man in his thirties or forties in good health.

In DNA, the CDR3 is TGTGCCAGCCACCCGGGGGTCATTACAGATACGCAGTATTTT. Its protein product is CASHPGVITDTQYF. The J gene is TRBJ2-3, the V gene TRBV7-8, with D perhaps matching TRBD2 (6 bases). V dropped 8 bases and J dropped 3 bases, with 15 bases sitting between them. CDR1 and CDR2 from the germline V gene are SGHVS and FQNEAQ. This CDR3 is 14 amino acids long.

The rearrangement links TRBV27 to TRBJ1-5, with TRBD1 as a possible D gene (6 bases). The ends were cut back, 5 bases at V and 2 bases at J, with 16 bases in the middle. CDR3 length: 16 residues. Germline V gene sequence: CDR1 MNHEY, CDR2 SMNVEV (reference sequence). CDR3 residues: CASSEGSAGGNQPQHF. The CDR3 nucleotides read TGTGCCAGCAGTGAAGGATCAGCAGGGGGCAATCAGCCCCAGCATTTT.

This clone was seen a single time. The V call is TRBV5-1, the J call TRBJ2-2; either TRBD1 or TRBD2 may fit D (5 bases each). Germline loops: CDR1 SGHRS, CDR2 YFSETQ. Trimming cost V 4 bases and J 1 base, with 26 bases left between them. CDR3 length: 20 residues. Here the CDR3 DNA reads TGCGCCAGCAGCCTATATTTCCGGTTTGAGGGGAAGAGGAACACCGGGGAGCTGTTTTTT. It translates to CASSLYFRFEGKRNTGELFF.

This rearrangement joins TRBV5-1 to TRBJ2-3; TRBD2 matches 8 bases. This CDR3 is 15 amino acids long. V trimming: 6 bases; J trimming: 2 bases; junction bases outside the gene matches: 8. Germline V lookup: CDR1 SGHRS, CDR2 YFSETQ. CDR3 in amino acids: CASTQTSELTDTQYF. Here the CDR3 DNA reads TGCGCCAGCACCCAGACTAGCGAGCTCACAGATACGCAGTATTTT.

The chain couples TRBV15 to TRBJ1-3, with a possible D match to TRBD1 (5 bases). CDR1 is LNHNV and CDR2 is YYDKDF in the germline V gene (reference sequence). V shed 0 bases and J shed 1 base, with 10 bases lying between them. The CDR3 consists of 16 residues. CDR3 nucleotide sequence: TGTGCCACCAGCAGAGAAGCCAGGGCGTCTGGAAACACCATATATTTT. This translates into CATSREARASGNTIYF.

The gene calls are TRBV7-2 and TRBJ2-1, with 8 positions matching TRBD1. This CDR3 has 17 amino acids. Germline V lookup: CDR1 SGHTA, CDR2 FQGNSA. With 4 bases clipped from V and 8 bases from J, the junction kept 16 bases outside the gene matches. Written as DNA, the CDR3 is TGTGCCAGCAGCTCCCCAGTAATAGGACAGGGTCTATATGAGCAGTTCTTC. This sequence encodes CASSSPVIGQGLYEQFF.

A single count supports this clone. V and J are TRBV5-4 and TRBJ2-1; 11 positions match TRBD2. Germline V gene data show CDR1 as SGHNT and CDR2 as YYREEE (reference sequence). The CDR3 has 17 amino acids. V lost 4 bases to trimming and J lost 3 bases; unmatched junction nucleotides: 9. The CDR3 region is CASSNALAGVRYNEQFF. DNA for the CDR3: TGTGCCAGCAGCAACGCACTAGCGGGAGTTCGCTACAATGAGCAGTTCTTC.

The CDR3 protein is CASSQGLAQNTGELFF. CDR3 bases: TGTGCCAGCAGCCAAGGACTAGCACAAAACACCGGGGAGCTGTTTTTT. The rearrangement uses TRBV4-2 and TRBJ2-2, with 7 bases fitting TRBD2. Trimming cost V 1 base and J 2 bases; bases outside gene matches: 4. Germline values: CDR1 LGHNA, CDR2 YNFKEQ. CDR3 length equals 16 residues.

Comment on this clone: Other nucleotide sequences in the sample specify the same CDR3. The chain joins TRBV4-1 to TRBJ1-2; no definite D call. The CDR3 spans 12 residues. Germline values: CDR1 MGHRA, CDR2 YSYEKL. The V end lost 0 bases, the J end lost 5 bases, and 4 bases lay between the germline ends. CDR3 residues: CASSQDLYGYTF. The CDR3 nucleotides read TGCGCCAGCAGCCAAGATTTGTATGGCTACACCTTC.

The chain recombines TRBV18 with TRBJ2-3; weak D call: TRBD2 (5 bases). Germline loops: CDR1 KGHSH, CDR2 LQKENI. Trimming stripped 3 bases from V and 1 base from J, with 17 bases between. The CDR3 is 17 amino acids. The CDR3 loop is CASSPTRTYSRTDTQYF. The CDR3 coding sequence is TGTGCCAGCTCACCTACGCGGACTTATTCTCGCACAGATACGCAGTATTTT.

The chain is built from TRBV5-1 and TRBJ2-1; possibly TRBD1 or TRBD2 for D (5 bases each). Germline CDR1 reads SGHRS; CDR2 reads YFSETQ. The CDR3 has 13 residues. Trimming removed 4 bases from V and 7 bases from J, with 12 bases in between. CDR3 bases: TGCGCCAGCAGCCCGACGGGGCGAAATGAGCAGTTCTTC. Protein product: CASSPTGRNEQFF.

The chain recombines TRBV11-2 with TRBJ2-3; a possible D gene is TRBD2 (6 bases). The CDR3 consists of 14 residues. CDR1 is SGHAT and CDR2 is FQNNGV in the germline V gene. The ends were cut back, 1 base at V and 4 bases at J, with 9 bases in the middle. The CDR3 DNA sequence: TGTGCCAGCAGCTTAGCGGGAGCCCCAGATACGCAGTATTTT. It encodes CASSLAGAPDTQYF.

The V gene is TRBV29-1, the J gene TRBJ2-7; D could derive from TRBD1 or TRBD2 (5 bases each). This CDR3 region has 14 residues. V lost 5 bases, J lost 2 bases, and 16 bases lay in between. Germline V gives CDR1 SQVTM, CDR2 ANQGSEA. The CDR3: CSVRWWGPTYEQYF. The CDR3 DNA sequence: TGCAGCGTTCGGTGGTGGGGACCAACCTACGAGCAGTACTTC.

The chain is built from TRBV7-2 and TRBJ2-7, with TRBD2 matching 10 bases. The germline gives CDR1 SGHTA, CDR2 FQGNSA. The CDR3 runs to 17 residues. Trimming took 0 bases from V and 3 from J; bases not matched to a gene: 8. The CDR3 loop is CASSLAASGSPLYEQYF. As DNA, the CDR3 is TGTGCCAGCAGCTTAGCGGCTAGCGGGAGCCCTCTCTACGAGCAGTACTTC.

The chain links TRBV7-2 to TRBJ2-2, with 10 bases identical to TRBD2. Germline loops: CDR1 SGHTA, CDR2 FQGNSA. This CDR3 contains 16 residues. V lost 4 bases to trimming and J lost 4 bases; unmatched junction nucleotides: 6. CDR3 protein: CASSSLAGVSTGELFF. CDR3 coding DNA: TGTGCCAGCAGCTCTCTAGCGGGAGTGAGCACCGGGGAGCTGTTTTTT.

The V and J genes are TRBV21-1 and TRBJ1-5; the table's TRBD1 call for D was not verified on the DNA. TRBV21-1 is annotated as a pseudogene. This CDR3 has 16 residues. DNA of the CDR3: TGTGCCAGCAGTCACAGGCTACATTGGCATCATCAGCCCCAGCATTTT. Amino acid sequence: CASSHRLHWHHQPQHF.

The V call is TRBV27, the J call TRBJ2-3, with D uncertain. CDR1 and CDR2 (germline): MNHEY, SMNVEV (reference sequence). With 5 bases removed from V and 2 bases from J, the gap between germline ends came to 8 bases. CDR3 length equals 13 residues. CDR3 nucleotide sequence: TGTGCCAGCAGTCTTACTAACACAGATACGCAGTATTTT. Amino acid sequence: CASSLTNTDTQYF.

The chain recombines TRBV13 with TRBJ2-3; D uncertain. The CDR3 runs to 16 residues. CDR1 is PRHDT and CDR2 is FYEKMQ in the germline V gene (reference sequence). V lost 3 bases, J lost 3 bases, and 16 bases lay in between. The CDR3 sequence is CASSFKELGYTDTQYF. In nucleotides, the CDR3 is TGTGCCAGCAGCTTTAAAGAGCTGGGGTATACAGATACGCAGTATTTT.

This clone was observed a single time. The V and J genes are TRBV18 and TRBJ2-2; 9 nucleotides line up with TRBD2. Germline V gene sequence: CDR1 KGHSH, CDR2 LQKENI. With 0 bases clipped from V and 3 bases from J, the junction kept 11 bases outside the gene matches. This CDR3 spans 19 amino acids. This CDR3 reads CASSPPYPWLAGYTGELFF. The CDR3, as DNA: TGTGCCAGCTCACCACCGTACCCTTGGCTAGCGGGATACACCGGGGAGCTGTTTTTT.

This clone was seen only once. The genes are TRBV18 and TRBJ1-1; 9 bases fit TRBD1. This CDR3 is 14 amino acids long. CDR1 is KGHSH, CDR2 LQKENI, per germline. V trimming: 5 bases; J trimming: 5 bases; junction bases outside the gene matches: 6. The CDR3 nucleotides read TGTGCCAGCTCATCCCGGACAGGGGATACTGAAGCTTTCTTT. Encoded protein: CASSSRTGDTEAFF.